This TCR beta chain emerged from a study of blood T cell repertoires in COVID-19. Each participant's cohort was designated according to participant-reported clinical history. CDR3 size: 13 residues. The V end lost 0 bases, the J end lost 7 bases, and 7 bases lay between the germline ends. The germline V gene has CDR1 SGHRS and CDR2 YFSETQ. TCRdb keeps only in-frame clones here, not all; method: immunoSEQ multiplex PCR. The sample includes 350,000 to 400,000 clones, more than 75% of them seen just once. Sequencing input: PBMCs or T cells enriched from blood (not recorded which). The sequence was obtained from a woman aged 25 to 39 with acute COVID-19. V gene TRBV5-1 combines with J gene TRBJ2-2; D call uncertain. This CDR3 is CASSLGAVGELFF. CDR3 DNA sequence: TGCGCCAGCAGCTTGGGGGCAGTCGGGGAGCTGTTTTTT.